This TCR beta chain was recorded in a study of T cell clones after liver transplantation. Overall study context: A pre-transplant mixed lymphocyte reaction with TCRbeta sequencing defined graft-donor-reactive clones followed in post-transplant blood. HCV positivity affected three of eight recipients; the rest lacked autoimmune or viral indications. Study results and caveats: Migration into the graft, not deletion, may explain lost graft donor-reactive T cells. Post-transplant, graft-donor-reactive CD4 TCRbeta sequences in blood dropped significantly in 5 of 8 subjects.

Note on this clone: What it recognizes is unknown.

Profiled with immunoSEQ multiplex PCR; TCRdb holds only in-frame clones, not every one. The sample consists of 45,000 to 60,000 clones, 85% to 90% of them appearing once. Germline CDR1 reads SGHRS; CDR2 reads YFSETQ. The CDR3 is 14 amino acids. V was clipped by 4 bases and J by 0 bases, with 10 bases between them. The sample consisted of CD8+ T cells from blood, taken 12 months after liver transplant. This TCR derives from a human patient who received a liver transplant. The graft donor may be the source of some T cells. The chain uses TRBV5-1 and TRBJ1-1; D unresolved. The CDR3 here is CASSPTEMNTEAFF. In nucleotides, the CDR3 is TGCGCCAGCAGCCCGACGGAAATGAACACTGAAGCTTTCTTT.